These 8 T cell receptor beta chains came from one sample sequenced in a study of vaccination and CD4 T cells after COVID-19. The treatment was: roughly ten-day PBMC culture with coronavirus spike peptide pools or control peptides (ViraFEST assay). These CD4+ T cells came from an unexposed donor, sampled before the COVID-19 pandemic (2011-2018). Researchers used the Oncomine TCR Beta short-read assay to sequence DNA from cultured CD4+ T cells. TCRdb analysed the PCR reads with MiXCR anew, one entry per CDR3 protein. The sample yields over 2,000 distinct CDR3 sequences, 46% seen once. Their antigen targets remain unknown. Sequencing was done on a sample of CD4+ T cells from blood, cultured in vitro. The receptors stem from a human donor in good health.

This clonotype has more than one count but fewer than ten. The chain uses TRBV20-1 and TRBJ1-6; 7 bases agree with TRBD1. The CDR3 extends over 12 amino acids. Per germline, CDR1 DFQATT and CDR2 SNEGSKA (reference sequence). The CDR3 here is CSTTGLRSPLHF. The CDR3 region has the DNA TGCAGCACGACAGGGCTACGTTCACCCCTCCACTTT.

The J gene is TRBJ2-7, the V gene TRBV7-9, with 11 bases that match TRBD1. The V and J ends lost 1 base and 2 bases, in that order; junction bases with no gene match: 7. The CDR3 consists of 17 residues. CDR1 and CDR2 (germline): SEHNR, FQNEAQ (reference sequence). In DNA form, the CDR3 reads TGTGCCAGCAGCTTAGGGACAGGGGGCTTTTTAGCCTACGAGCAGTACTTC. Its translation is CASSLGTGGFLAYEQYF.

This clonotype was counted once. The CDR3 DNA follows: TGCGCCAGCAGCTTGCTAGGGAAGCAGTACTTC. The encoded protein is CASSLLGKQYF. The chain uses TRBV5-1 and TRBJ2-7; D not resolved. The germline CDR1 and CDR2 sequences are SGHRS and YFSETQ. V dropped 1 base and J dropped 8 bases, with 7 bases sitting between them. This CDR3 has 11 residues.

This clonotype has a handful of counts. The CDR3 DNA reads as TGCAGTGCGAACAGGGGTCTGGACTATGGCTACACCTTC. This codes for CSANRGLDYGYTF. The J gene is TRBJ1-2, the V gene TRBV20-1; 7 positions agree with TRBD1. The V gene end was trimmed by 6 bases and the J gene end by 3 bases; junction bases not matched to a gene: 7. Per germline, CDR1 DFQATT and CDR2 SNEGSKA (reference sequence). The CDR3 contains 13 residues.

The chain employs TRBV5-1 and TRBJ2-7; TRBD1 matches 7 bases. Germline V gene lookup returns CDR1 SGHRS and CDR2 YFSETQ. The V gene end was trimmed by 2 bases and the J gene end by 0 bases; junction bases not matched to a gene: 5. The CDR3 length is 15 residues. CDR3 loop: CASSLYGTASYEQYF. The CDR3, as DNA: TGCGCCAGCAGCTTATACGGGACAGCCTCCTACGAGCAGTACTTC.

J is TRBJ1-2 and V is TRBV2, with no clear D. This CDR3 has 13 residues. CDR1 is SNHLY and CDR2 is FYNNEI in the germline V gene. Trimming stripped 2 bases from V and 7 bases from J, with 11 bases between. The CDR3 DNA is TGTGCCAGCAGTGAAATGGGAGAGGCTGGCTACACCTTC. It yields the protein CASSEMGEAGYTF.

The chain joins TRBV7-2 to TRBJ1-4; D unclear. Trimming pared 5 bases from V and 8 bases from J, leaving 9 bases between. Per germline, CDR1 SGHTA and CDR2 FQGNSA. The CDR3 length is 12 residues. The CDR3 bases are TGTGCCAGCAGCCCGGGCGGCGAAAAACTGTTTTTT. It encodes CASSPGGEKLFF.

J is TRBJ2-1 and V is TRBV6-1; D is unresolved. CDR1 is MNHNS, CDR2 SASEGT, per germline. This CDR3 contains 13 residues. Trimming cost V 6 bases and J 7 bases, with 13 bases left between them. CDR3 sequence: CASSLPPGNEQFF. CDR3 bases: TGTGCCAGCAGCCTCCCCCCTGGGAATGAGCAGTTCTTC.